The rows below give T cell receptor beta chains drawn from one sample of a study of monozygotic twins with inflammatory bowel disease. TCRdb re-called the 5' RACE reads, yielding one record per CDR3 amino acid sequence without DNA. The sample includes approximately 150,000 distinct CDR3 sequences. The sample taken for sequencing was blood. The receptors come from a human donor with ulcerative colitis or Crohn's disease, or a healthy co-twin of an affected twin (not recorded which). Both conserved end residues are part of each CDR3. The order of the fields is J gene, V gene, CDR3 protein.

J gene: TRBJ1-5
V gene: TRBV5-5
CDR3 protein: CASSLDRAGQPQHF

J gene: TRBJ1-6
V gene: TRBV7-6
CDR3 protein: CASSSDRGLSPLHF

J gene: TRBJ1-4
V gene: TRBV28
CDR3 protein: CASSPDRGQLFF

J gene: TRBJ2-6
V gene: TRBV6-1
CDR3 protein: CASTAGTVSSGANVLTF

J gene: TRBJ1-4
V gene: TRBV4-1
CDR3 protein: CASSPAWGNGKLFF

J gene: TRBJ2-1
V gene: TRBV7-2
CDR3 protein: CASSSPGVRAFYNEQFF

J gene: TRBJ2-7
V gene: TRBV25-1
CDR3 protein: CASSTSRDLSYEQYF

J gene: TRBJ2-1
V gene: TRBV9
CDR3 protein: CASSVLAGSPHNEQFF

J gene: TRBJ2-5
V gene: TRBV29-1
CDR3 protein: CSGVPGPDRPSEETQYF

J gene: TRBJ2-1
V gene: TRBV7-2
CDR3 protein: CASSKQESSYNEHFF

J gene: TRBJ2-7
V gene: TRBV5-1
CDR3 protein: CASSQHQDSYEQYF

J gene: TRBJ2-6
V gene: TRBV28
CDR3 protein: CASSPPHVGANVLTF

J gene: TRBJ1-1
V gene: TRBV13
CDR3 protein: CASSEGPQGTEAFF

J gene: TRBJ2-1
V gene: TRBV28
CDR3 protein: CASGGVINEQFF

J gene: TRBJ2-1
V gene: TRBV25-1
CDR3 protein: CASSVLNEQFF

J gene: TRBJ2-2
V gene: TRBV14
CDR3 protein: CASSQVRNSRAGELFF

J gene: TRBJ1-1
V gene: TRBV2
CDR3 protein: CASSETGVRTEAFF

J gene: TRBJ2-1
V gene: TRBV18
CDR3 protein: CASSPELAGFHNEQFF

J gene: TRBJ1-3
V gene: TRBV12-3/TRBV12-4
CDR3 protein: CASSLGQGHSGNTIYF

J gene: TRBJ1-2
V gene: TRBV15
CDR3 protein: CATSLRGNLDYGYTF

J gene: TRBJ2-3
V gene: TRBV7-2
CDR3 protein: CASSLGLAGEADTQYF

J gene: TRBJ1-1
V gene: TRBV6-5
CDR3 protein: CASSYIRGWNTEAFF

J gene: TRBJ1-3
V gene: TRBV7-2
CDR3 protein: CDSSFGGRNTIYF

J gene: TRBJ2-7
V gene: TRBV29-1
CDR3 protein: CSVAQMARVSYEQYF

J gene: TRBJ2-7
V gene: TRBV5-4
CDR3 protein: CASSLAGAIGYEQYF

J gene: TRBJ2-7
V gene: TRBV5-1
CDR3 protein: CASSWISGEQYF

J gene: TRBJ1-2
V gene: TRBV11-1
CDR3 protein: CASSHQDYGYTF

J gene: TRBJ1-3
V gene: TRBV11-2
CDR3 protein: CASSAGGGTSGNTIYF

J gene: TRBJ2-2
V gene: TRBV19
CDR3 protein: CASSIDPTGAGELFF

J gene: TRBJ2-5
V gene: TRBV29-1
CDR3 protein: CSVEDRRILEETQYF

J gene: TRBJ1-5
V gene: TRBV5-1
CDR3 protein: CASSLSGAHNQPQHF

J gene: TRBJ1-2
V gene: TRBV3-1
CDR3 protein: CASSPRAARYGYTF

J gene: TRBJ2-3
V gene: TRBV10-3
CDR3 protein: CAIAGAPGTDTQYF

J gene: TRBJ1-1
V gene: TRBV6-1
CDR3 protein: CASSQIGQGPTNTEAFF